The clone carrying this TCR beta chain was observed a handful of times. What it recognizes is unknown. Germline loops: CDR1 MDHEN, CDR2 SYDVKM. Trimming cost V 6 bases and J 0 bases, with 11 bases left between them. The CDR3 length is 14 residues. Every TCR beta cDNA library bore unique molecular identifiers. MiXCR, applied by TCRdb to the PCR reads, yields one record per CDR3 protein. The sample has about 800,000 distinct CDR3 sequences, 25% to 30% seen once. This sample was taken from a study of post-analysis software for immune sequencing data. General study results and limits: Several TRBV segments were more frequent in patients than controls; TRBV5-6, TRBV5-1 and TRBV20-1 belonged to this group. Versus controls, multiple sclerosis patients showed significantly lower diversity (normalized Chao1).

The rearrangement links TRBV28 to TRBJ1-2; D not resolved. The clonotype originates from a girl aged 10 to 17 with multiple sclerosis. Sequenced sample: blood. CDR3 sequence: CASSLTSPNYGYTF. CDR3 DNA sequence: TGTGCCAGCAGCCTGACCTCTCCTAACTATGGCTACACCTTC.